A single sample is the source of the 28 T cell receptor beta chains below, sequenced in a study of T cells in Graves' hyperthyroidism and ophthalmopathy. TCR beta CDR3 region amplification was performed from RNA transcripts. When the TCR CDR3 underwent first-round RT-PCR, the HTBI primer set was used. One entry per CDR3 protein results from TCRdb running MiXCR on the multiplex PCR reads. The sample includes 650,000 to 700,000 distinct CDR3 sequences, 17% of them seen just once. Sequencing was done on a sample of blood. These receptors were obtained from a man aged 45-65 years with Graves' hyperthyroidism.

This clonotype was counted ten times or more. CDR3 nucleotides: TGTGCCAGCAAGAGGACAGGGGAGGACACTGAAGCTTTCTTT. Translating it yields CASKRTGEDTEAFF. This sequence joins TRBV6-1 and TRBJ1-1, with 9 bases matching TRBD1. The CDR3 is made up of 14 amino acids. In germline, CDR1 is MNHNS, CDR2 SASEGT. J lost 3 bases, V lost 7 bases, and 6 bases had no gene match.

This clonotype was seen at least ten times. The rearrangement joins TRBV28 to TRBJ2-7, with TRBD1 matching over 10 bases. CDR1 is MDHEN, CDR2 SYDVKM, per germline. This CDR3 comprises 15 residues. After removal of 7 bases from V and 4 bases from J, the junction contained 10 bases not matched to a gene. For the CDR3, the DNA is TGTGCCAGCAATGGACGGACAGGGGGTTTGTACGAGCAGTACTTC. Its translation: CASNGRTGGLYEQYF.

This clonotype was counted only a few times. The J gene is TRBJ2-1, the V gene TRBV2; TRBD2 is a possible D gene (6 bases). Trimming stripped 5 bases from V and 3 bases from J, with 14 bases between. Germline CDR1 reads SNHLY; CDR2 reads FYNNEI. The CDR3 is 15 amino acids. The CDR3 loop reads CASSRLGGGYNEQFF. CDR3 in DNA: TGTGCCAGCAGTAGACTCGGGGGAGGCTACAATGAGCAGTTCTTC.

The V call is TRBV7-3, the J call TRBJ2-1; 12 positions agree with TRBD2. Germline trimming cut 5 bases from V and 2 bases from J; bases unmatched to any gene: 4. The CDR3 totals 16 residues. Germline V gene lookup returns CDR1 SGHTA and CDR2 FQGTGA. The CDR3 nucleotides are TGTGCCAGCAGCCGGACTAGCGGGGAGACCTACAATGAGCAGTTCTTC. This translates into CASSRTSGETYNEQFF. The full variable domain, with the rest looked up from reference TRBV7-3 and TRBJ2-1, is GAGVSQTPSNKVTEKGKYVELRCDPISGHTALYWYRQSLGQGPEFLIYFQGTGAADDSGLPNDRFFAVRPEGSVSTLKIQRTERGDSAVYLCASSRTSGETYNEQFFGPGTRLTVL.

CDR3 coding DNA: TGCAGTGCTGAACCCCCCAGGGGGAACGAGCAGTACTTC. Amino acids: CSAEPPRGNEQYF. V gene TRBV20-1 combines with J gene TRBJ2-7, with 7 bases that match TRBD1. This CDR3 has 13 amino acids. In germline, CDR1 is DFQATT, CDR2 SNEGSKA (reference sequence). J was trimmed by 5 bases and V by 5 bases; bases with no gene match: 9.

This clonotype turned up a few times. V and J are TRBV5-1 and TRBJ2-1, with 7 bases lining up with TRBD2. CDR3 length equals 15 residues. J lost 7 bases, V lost 4 bases, and 11 bases had no gene match. Per the germline V gene, CDR1 is SGHRS and CDR2 is YFSETQ. The CDR3 coding sequence is TGCGCCAGCAGCGGAGAGGGAGGGCCGTGGAATGAGCAGTTCTTC. As protein: CASSGEGGPWNEQFF. The complete variable domain, with remaining parts taken from reference TRBV5-1 and TRBJ2-1, reads KAGVTQTPRYLIKTRGQQVTLSCSPISGHRSVSWYQQTPGQGLQFLFEYFSETQRNKGNFPGRFSGRQFSNSRSEMNVSTLELGDSALYLCASSGEGGPWNEQFFGPGTRLTVL.

The chain couples TRBV3-1 to TRBJ1-3; D is undetermined. CDR1 LGHDT and CDR2 YNNKEL come from the germline V gene (reference sequence). V was clipped by 9 bases and J by 0 bases, with 9 bases between them. This CDR3 region has 13 residues. In DNA form, the CDR3 reads TGTGCCAGTTCCGGGCGCTCTGGAAACACCATATATTTT. This sequence encodes CASSGRSGNTIYF.

Only a few counts were recorded for this clonotype. V is TRBV7-8 and J is TRBJ2-7; TRBD2 is a possible D gene (7 bases). This CDR3 has 17 amino acids. CDR1 SGHVS and CDR2 FQNEAQ come from the germline V gene. Trimming cost V 3 bases and J 4 bases, with 22 bases left between them. CDR3 sequence reads: CASSFQWGPSGVYEQYF. The CDR3 coding sequence is TGTGCCAGCAGCTTCCAATGGGGGCCTAGCGGAGTTTACGAGCAGTACTTC.

The rearrangement joins TRBV27 to TRBJ2-2; 10 positions agree with TRBD1. There are 14 residues in the CDR3. Germline V gives CDR1 MNHEY, CDR2 SMNVEV (reference sequence). V shed 8 bases and J 5 bases; nucleotides not matched to a gene: 5. CDR3 residues: CASGGQGWTGELFF. Here the CDR3 DNA reads TGTGCCAGCGGGGGACAGGGGTGGACCGGGGAGCTGTTTTTT.

In its sample, this clonotype was seen many times. The V call is TRBV5-1, the J call TRBJ2-1, with 7 bases aligning to TRBD1. The CDR3 consists of 15 residues. V shed 0 bases, J shed 4 bases, and the junction held 4 bases outside the gene matches. Germline CDR1 and CDR2: SGHRS and YFSETQ. DNA of the CDR3: TGCGCCAGCAGCTTGGTCCAGGGGGAATACAATGAGCAGTTCTTC. Residues: CASSLVQGEYNEQFF. Supplemented by reference TRBV5-1 and TRBJ2-1, the full variable domain reads KAGVTQTPRYLIKTRGQQVTLSCSPISGHRSVSWYQQTPGQGLQFLFEYFSETQRNKGNFPGRFSGRQFSNSRSEMNVSTLELGDSALYLCASSLVQGEYNEQFFGPGTRLTVL.

This clonotype has a handful of counts. The chain uses TRBV7-8 and TRBJ1-1; TRBD1 matches at 10 bases. Losses at the gene ends were 2 bases for V and 4 bases for J; bases not matched to a gene: 10. This CDR3 spans 17 amino acids. Germline CDR1 and CDR2: SGHVS and FQNEAQ. The DNA of the CDR3 is TGTGCCAGCAGCTTAAGGACAGGGGGTGTGTTTGGCACTGAAGCTTTCTTT. This gives the protein CASSLRTGGVFGTEAFF.

V and J are TRBV14 and TRBJ2-1; unclear D gene. Germline-derived CDR1 and CDR2 are SGHDN and FVKESK. Trimming removed 6 bases at V and 8 bases at J, with 17 bases between. The CDR3 contains 14 residues. For the CDR3, the DNA is TGTGCCAGCAGAGGGCCCTCTGTCTGGGATGAGCAGTTCTTC. Its protein product is CASRGPSVWDEQFF.

This clonotype appeared many times. This chain connects TRBV29-1 to TRBJ2-1; 7 bases fit TRBD2. Germline V gene lookup returns CDR1 SQVTM and CDR2 ANQGSEA. This CDR3 is built from 13 residues. The V and J ends lost 8 bases and 0 bases, in that order; junction bases with no gene match: 4. The DNA for the CDR3 is TGCAGCTCCCGGACTAGCTCCTACAATGAGCAGTTCTTC. Translation gives CSSRTSSYNEQFF.

The table lists this clonotype with many counts. J is TRBJ1-2 and V is TRBV12-3 or TRBV12-4; possibly TRBD1 for D (5 bases). The length of the CDR3 is 14 residues. V was clipped by 6 bases and J by 4 bases, with 15 bases between them. This chain's CDR3 is CASRLQGEVYGYTF. Here the CDR3 DNA reads TGTGCCAGCAGACTTCAGGGAGAGGTCTATGGCTACACCTTC.

This clonotype was recorded once. This chain connects TRBV19 to TRBJ1-5; 9 bases agree with TRBD1. The CDR3 extends over 16 amino acids. J gave up 1 base and V 5 bases, and 6 bases lay outside the gene matches. Germline CDR1 and CDR2: LNHDA and SQIVND (reference sequence). In DNA form, the CDR3 reads TGTGCCAGTAGTTTCCCGGGACAGGGAAGCAATCAGCCCCAGCATTTT. It codes for CASSFPGQGSNQPQHF.

V usage is TRBV20-1 and J usage is TRBJ1-4; D is uncertain. The V end lost 5 bases, the J end lost 3 bases, and 7 bases lay between the germline ends. This CDR3 comprises 12 residues. Germline values: CDR1 DFQATT, CDR2 SNEGSKA (reference sequence). CDR3 protein: CSARRANEKLFF. Written as DNA, the CDR3 is TGCAGTGCTCGACGGGCTAATGAAAAACTGTTTTTT.

There are many counts of this clonotype. The CDR3 DNA follows: TGTGCCAGCAGCTTAGAAGGCGTAAATTCACCCCTCCACTTT. Translating gives CASSLEGVNSPLHF. The V call is TRBV7-6, the J call TRBJ1-6; D uncertain. The V end was cut by 1 base, the J end by 7 bases, with 8 bases between. CDR3 length: 14 amino acids. Germline loops: CDR1 SGHVS, CDR2 FNYEAQ.

This clonotype was counted at least ten times. This chain joins TRBV28 and TRBJ1-2, with D perhaps TRBD1 (6 bases). Germline V CDR1 and CDR2: MDHEN, SYDVKM. V was trimmed by 6 bases and J by 2 bases, leaving 7 bases between them. There are 12 residues in the CDR3. The CDR3 region has the DNA TGTGCCAGCAGGCAGGGGAACTATGGCTACACCTTC. Translated, it gives CASRQGNYGYTF.

The chain uses TRBV6-5 and TRBJ2-6, with D unclear. The CDR3 is 14 amino acids. Germline V gene sequence: CDR1 MNHEY, CDR2 SVGAGI. Trimming pared 2 bases from V and 0 bases from J, leaving 2 bases between. CDR3 DNA sequence: TGTGCCAGCAGTTACGTCTCTGGGGCCAACGTCCTGACTTTC. As protein: CASSYVSGANVLTF.

This clonotype was detected ten times or more. The chain uses TRBV12-3 or TRBV12-4 and TRBJ1-5; weak D call: TRBD1 (5 bases). This CDR3 region has 16 residues. V shed 1 base and J shed 6 bases, with 16 bases lying between them. The CDR3 sequence is CASSLGDLGVSQPQHF. For the CDR3, the DNA is TGTGCCAGCAGTTTAGGGGACCTCGGGGTCAGTCAGCCCCAGCATTTT.

This clonotype was seen a few times. V is TRBV6-1 and J is TRBJ2-2, with 8 bases lining up with TRBD2. The V and J ends lost 8 bases and 4 bases, in that order; junction bases with no gene match: 3. CDR1 is MNHNS, CDR2 SASEGT, per germline. The CDR3 totals 13 residues. CDR3 amino acids: CASVTSVTGELFF. The CDR3 nucleotides read TGTGCCAGCGTGACTAGCGTCACCGGGGAGCTGTTTTTT.

This clonotype was observed many times. This chain joins TRBV20-1 and TRBJ2-2; D may be TRBD1 (6 bases). V was shortened by 2 bases and J by 6 bases, with 16 bases between the two germline ends. The germline V gene encodes CDR1 DFQATT and CDR2 SNEGSKA (reference sequence). This CDR3 is 15 amino acids long. CDR3 coding DNA: TGCAGTGCTAGAAACGGACGAGGGGGTGCCGGGGAGCTGTTTTTT. This translates into CSARNGRGGAGELFF.

This clonotype turned up a few times. A junction end diverges from the germline sequence, so it may reflect a read error. The chain carries TRBV19 and TRBJ2-1, with TRBD2 matching over 9 bases. The CDR3 has 16 residues. CDR1 LNHDA and CDR2 SQIVND come from the germline V gene (reference sequence). The chain's CDR3 is CASSVPSGVGYNEQSF. DNA of the CDR3: TGTGCCAGTAGTGTACCTAGCGGGGTGGGCTACAATGAGCAGTCCTTC.

This clonotype was seen repeatedly, ten times or more. CDR3 DNA sequence: TGTGCCAGCACTTGGACAGGGGGCAAGAGGGAGACCCAGTACTTC. Encoded protein: CASTWTGGKRETQYF. This chain connects TRBV6-2 or TRBV6-3 to TRBJ2-5; 11 nucleotides match TRBD1. The J segment lost 5 bases and the V segment lost 7 bases, leaving 9 bases of the junction unmatched. This CDR3 is built from 15 residues. The germline CDR1 and CDR2 sequences are MNHEY and SVGEGT.

In this sample, this clonotype turned up many times. This chain links TRBV7-8 with TRBJ1-1; maybe TRBD1 (6 bases). V lost 2 bases and J 5 bases, leaving 18 bases between the germline ends. Germline CDR1 and CDR2: SGHVS and FQNEAQ. CDR3 size: 16 residues. The CDR3 sequence is CASSLIGGGRGTEAFF. The CDR3 nucleotides read TGTGCCAGCAGCTTAATAGGGGGGGGGAGGGGGACTGAAGCTTTCTTT.

This clonotype was picked up many times. This sequence joins TRBV5-6 and TRBJ2-7; D tentatively fits TRBD1 or TRBD2 (6 bases each). Trimming pared 1 base from V and 6 bases from J, leaving 11 bases between. Looked up from germline, CDR1 is SGHDT and CDR2 is YYEEEE. The CDR3 has 13 amino acids. For the CDR3, the DNA is TGTGCCAGCAGCTTGCAAGGAGGGGGCGAGCAGTACTTC. Protein: CASSLQGGGEQYF.

This clonotype was seen ten or more times. CDR3: CASSSPRVDEAFF. In DNA form, the CDR3 reads TGCGCCAGCAGCTCACCTAGGGTGGATGAAGCTTTCTTT. The V call is TRBV5-1, the J call TRBJ1-1; D is undetermined. The CDR3 is made up of 13 amino acids. Per the germline V gene, CDR1 is SGHRS and CDR2 is YFSETQ. Trimming cost V 3 bases and J 7 bases, with 13 bases left between them.

The table lists this clonotype with a few counts. The chain uses TRBV20-1 and TRBJ1-2; D unclear. This CDR3 has 14 amino acids. V was pared by 3 bases and J by 3 bases, with 14 bases between. Germline CDR1 DFQATT, CDR2 SNEGSKA (reference sequence). CDR3 sequence (DNA): TGCAGTGCTAGTGAAGGAATGCGCTACTATGGCTACACCTTC. It yields the protein CSASEGMRYYGYTF.